The 31 T cell receptor beta chains in this list originate from one sample, sequenced in a study of blood T cell repertoires in COVID-19. Sequenced by immunoSEQ multiplex PCR; TCRdb stores in-frame clones only, minus some. The data hold under 300,000 clones, with roughly four fifths observed a single time. The material sequenced was peripheral blood. These TCRs come from a woman aged 55-70 years with active or convalescent COVID-19.

The chain combines TRBV10-3 with TRBJ1-1; the D gene is possibly TRBD1 (6 bases). CDR3 length: 11 residues. Looked up from germline, CDR1 is ENHRY and CDR2 is SYGVKD. Trimming shortened V by 10 bases and J by 8 bases, and 14 bases separated the two germline ends. The CDR3 DNA reads TGTGCCACCGCGACAGGTTCCGAAGCTTTCTTT. It yields the protein CATATGSEAFF.

The rearrangement joins TRBV30 to TRBJ2-5; a weak D match, TRBD2 (6 bases). V shed 5 bases and J shed 2 bases, with 15 bases lying between them. CDR3 length equals 14 residues. The germline V gene encodes CDR1 GTSNPN and CDR2 SVGIG (reference sequence). The CDR3 loop is CAWGKGLLQETQYF. The CDR3 DNA sequence: TGTGCCTGGGGTAAAGGACTACTTCAAGAGACCCAGTACTTC. Complete variable domain (other parts from reference TRBV30 and TRBJ2-5): SQTIHQWPATLVQPVGSPLSLECTVEGTSNPNLYWYRQAAGRGLQLLFYSVGIGQISSEVPQNLSASRPQDRQFILSSKKLLLSDSGFYLCAWGKGLLQETQYFGPGTRLLVL.

V gene TRBV19 combines with J gene TRBJ1-1, with 8 bases that match TRBD1. CDR3 length: 16 amino acids. Trimming removed 5 bases from V and 0 bases from J; junction bases left unmatched: 8. Germline assignment: CDR1 LNHDA and CDR2 SQIVND (reference sequence). Here the CDR3 reads CASSATGEGMNTEAFF. CDR3 in DNA: TGTGCCAGTAGTGCGACAGGGGAGGGGATGAACACTGAAGCTTTCTTT.

The sample holds a few counts of this clone. The junction differs from germline at one of its ends, possibly a read error. The chain employs TRBV28 and TRBJ1-1; 8 nucleotides match TRBD1. The germline CDR1 and CDR2 sequences are MDHEN and SYDVKM. The CDR3 totals 14 residues. CDR3 amino acids: CASSPHRGNSEAFF. CDR3 in DNA: TGTGCCAGCAGTCCCCACAGGGGGAACAGTGAAGCTTTCTTT.

This chain joins TRBV3-1 (or the pseudogene TRBV3-2) and TRBJ2-5; 7 nucleotides align to TRBD1. This CDR3 contains 14 residues. V was pared by 2 bases and J by 4 bases, with 4 bases of the junction left unmatched. Germline CDR1 reads LGHDT; CDR2 reads YNNKEL (reference sequence). The CDR3 region has the DNA TGTGCCAGCAGCCAATCAGGGGGTGGAGAGACCCAGTACTTC. Residues: CASSQSGGGETQYF.

V and J are TRBV2 and TRBJ2-1; the match to TRBD2 covers 9 bases. Germline CDR1 SNHLY, CDR2 FYNNEI. There are 14 residues in the CDR3. J lost 0 bases, V lost 10 bases, and 4 bases had no gene match. This chain's CDR3 is CATSGVLSYNEQFF. CDR3 bases: TGTGCCACTAGCGGGGTCCTCTCCTACAATGAGCAGTTCTTC. Drawing the rest from reference TRBV2 and TRBJ2-1, the complete variable domain is EPEVTQTPSHQVTQMGQEVILRCVPISNHLYFYWYRQILGQKVEFLVSFYNNEISEKSEIFDDQFSVERPDGSNFTLKIRSTKLEDSAMYFCATSGVLSYNEQFFGPGTRLTVL.

The chain joins TRBV6-7 to TRBJ2-1; 7 bases are shared with TRBD2. TRBV6-7 is recorded as an ORF, its role being uncertain. V lost 5 bases to trimming and J lost 2 bases; unmatched junction nucleotides: 9. The CDR3 spans 16 residues. CDR3 in amino acids: CASSPSGTTPYNEQFF. The CDR3 region has the DNA TGTGCCAGCAGTCCCTCGGGGACTACCCCCTACAATGAGCAGTTCTTC.

This chain joins TRBV20-1 and TRBJ1-2; D uncertain. Germline assignment: CDR1 DFQATT and CDR2 SNEGSKA (reference sequence). The CDR3 covers 13 residues. V was trimmed by 3 bases and J by 2 bases, leaving 10 bases between them. The CDR3 spells CSASLPGNYGYTF. In nucleotides, the CDR3 is TGCAGTGCTAGTCTGCCAGGCAACTATGGCTACACCTTC.

The chain links TRBV4-3 to TRBJ2-2; D gene ambiguous. In germline, CDR1 is LGHNA, CDR2 YSLEER. The CDR3 spans 12 residues. Trimming stripped 8 bases from V and 4 bases from J, with 8 bases between. The CDR3 spells CASWAGTGELFF. In nucleotides, the CDR3 is TGCGCCAGCTGGGCAGGCACCGGGGAGCTGTTTTTT.

This clone was observed a handful of times. The J gene is TRBJ2-5, the V gene TRBV6-5; D may be TRBD1 (5 bases). The CDR3 consists of 14 residues. The V end lost 2 bases, the J end lost 6 bases, and 13 bases lay between the germline ends. The germline V gene has CDR1 MNHEY and CDR2 SVGAGI. The CDR3 spells CASSYGAGFQTQYF. CDR3 sequence (DNA): TGTGCCAGCAGTTACGGGGCAGGGTTTCAGACCCAGTACTTC.

The chain uses TRBV2 and TRBJ1-2, with TRBD1 matching 8 bases. The germline gives CDR1 SNHLY, CDR2 FYNNEI. This CDR3 contains 12 residues. J was trimmed by 6 bases and V by 7 bases; bases with no gene match: 4. CDR3: CASKLDRDGYTF. CDR3 DNA: TGTGCCAGCAAACTGGACAGGGATGGCTACACCTTC.

This clone came up a few times. The rearrangement joins TRBV14 to TRBJ2-5; 7 nucleotides match TRBD1. Germline V CDR1 and CDR2: SGHDN, FVKESK. With V trimmed by 4 bases and J by 4 bases, 3 bases remained unmatched. The CDR3 is 13 residues long. The CDR3 region is CASSPTGLETQYF. CDR3 sequence (DNA): TGTGCCAGCAGCCCGACAGGGTTAGAGACCCAGTACTTC.

This sequence joins TRBV3-1 (or the pseudogene TRBV3-2) and TRBJ1-2, with D maybe TRBD1 (6 bases). Trimming pared 3 bases from V and 4 bases from J, leaving 15 bases between. In germline, CDR1 is LGHDT, CDR2 YNNKEL (reference sequence). The CDR3 has 15 amino acids. The CDR3 reads CASSQRGGFSYGYTF. CDR3 sequence (DNA): TGTGCCAGCAGCCAGAGGGGGGGCTTCAGCTATGGCTACACCTTC.

The V and J genes are TRBV7-2 and TRBJ2-7; TRBD2 agrees at 11 bases. With 7 bases clipped from V and 1 base from J, the junction kept 3 bases outside the gene matches. CDR1 is SGHTA, CDR2 FQGNSA, per germline. This CDR3 spans 14 amino acids. CDR3 in DNA: TGTGCCAGCACAGGGACTAGCGGATCCTACGAGCAGTACTTC. It codes for CASTGTSGSYEQYF. Full variable domain (missing parts from reference TRBV7-2 and TRBJ2-7): GAGVSQSPSNKVTEKGKDVELRCDPISGHTALYWYRQSLGQGLEFLIYFQGNSAPDKSGLPSDRFSAERTGGSVSTLTIQRTQQEDSAVYLCASTGTSGSYEQYFGPGTRLTVT.

With respect to this clone: A junction boundary mismatches the germline segment, possibly from a read error. The genes are TRBV5-6 and TRBJ1-1, with 7 bases matching TRBD1. This CDR3 contains 12 residues. The germline CDR1 and CDR2 sequences are SGHDT and YYEEEE. In DNA form, the CDR3 reads TGTGCCAGCAGTTCCCAAACCTTCGACAGGGCCTTT. It codes for CASSSQTFDRAF. Drawing the rest from reference TRBV5-6 and TRBJ1-1, the complete variable domain is DAGVTQSPTHLIKTRGQQVTLRCSPKSGHDTVSWYQQALGQGPQFIFQYYEEEERQRGNFPDRFSGHQFPNYSSELNVNALLLGDSALYLCASSSQTFDRAFGQGTRLTVV.

In this sample, this clone turned up once. The DNA for the CDR3 is TGTGCCAGCGGGGGAGGCAGCTACTACGAGCAGTACTTC. This encodes CASGGGSYYEQYF. The chain couples TRBV3-1 (or the pseudogene TRBV3-2) to TRBJ2-7, with D possibly being TRBD2 (6 bases). Germline lookup yields CDR1 LGHDT and CDR2 YNNKEL (reference sequence). The CDR3 extends over 13 amino acids. Trimming stripped 8 bases from V and 3 bases from J, with 14 bases between.

The chain couples TRBV5-6 to TRBJ2-7; TRBD2 matches at 14 bases. The CDR3 loop spans 17 amino acids. J lost 0 bases, V lost 5 bases, and 7 bases had no gene match. CDR1 and CDR2 from the germline V gene are SGHDT and YYEEEE. In DNA form, the CDR3 reads TGTGCCAGCAGGGGACTAGCGGGGGACCTTCCCTCCTACGAGCAGTACTTC. It translates to CASRGLAGDLPSYEQYF.

J is TRBJ2-5 and V is TRBV4-3; the match to TRBD2 covers 8 bases. J was trimmed by 3 bases and V by 4 bases; bases with no gene match: 10. CDR1 and CDR2 from the germline V gene are LGHNA and YSLEER. This CDR3 is 16 amino acids long. The CDR3 reads CASSPPGLGFKETQYF. DNA of the CDR3: TGCGCCAGCAGCCCCCCGGGACTAGGTTTTAAAGAGACCCAGTACTTC.

This sequence joins TRBV6-5 and TRBJ2-5, with 9 bases fitting TRBD1. This CDR3 is 14 amino acids long. Germline V gives CDR1 MNHEY, CDR2 SVGAGI. V shed 6 bases and J 2 bases; nucleotides not matched to a gene: 4. The CDR3 DNA reads as TGTGCCAGCAGGAGGGACAGGGAACAAGAGACCCAGTACTTC. It specifies CASRRDREQETQYF.

With regard to this clone: Other DNA sequences in this sample translate to the same CDR3. The V and J genes are TRBV18 and TRBJ1-1; possible D gene TRBD1, 6 bases. The CDR3 contains 13 residues. Trimming took 9 bases from V and 0 from J, leaving 11 bases between them. CDR1 and CDR2 (germline): KGHSH, LQKENI. The CDR3 reads CASCGQMNTEAFF. CDR3 DNA sequence: TGTGCCAGTTGCGGACAGATGAACACTGAAGCTTTCTTT.

This chain connects TRBV19 to TRBJ2-2, with D perhaps TRBD2 (7 bases). The CDR3 loop spans 17 amino acids. Germline loops: CDR1 LNHDA, CDR2 SQIVND (reference sequence). Trimming took off 5 bases at V and 5 bases at J, with 21 bases between the two ends. CDR3 sequence (DNA): TGTGCCAGTAGTCCCCTAGGGGGGGCGGGCCGAACCGGGGAGCTGTTTTTT. Its translation: CASSPLGGAGRTGELFF.

The genes are TRBV19 and TRBJ1-2; possible D gene TRBD1, 5 bases. The V and J ends lost 6 bases and 4 bases respectively, with 15 bases between them. The CDR3 totals 14 residues. CDR1 and CDR2 (germline): LNHDA, SQIVND (reference sequence). The CDR3 DNA sequence: TGTGCCAGTAGCCCCCAGGGTGTGACCTATGGCTACACCTTC. Translated: CASSPQGVTYGYTF.

The rearrangement links TRBV6-1 to TRBJ1-1, with D maybe TRBD1 (6 bases). Germline values: CDR1 MNHNS, CDR2 SASEGT. CDR3 length equals 15 residues. V was shortened by 3 bases and J by 3 bases, with 14 bases between the two germline ends. The CDR3 sequence: CASSEGAGDDTEAFF. The CDR3 nucleotides are TGTGCCAGCAGTGAGGGGGCAGGGGACGACACTGAAGCTTTCTTT.

J is TRBJ2-7 and V is TRBV4-2; 9 bases agree with TRBD2. The CDR3 sequence is 17 residues long. Germline CDR1 LGHNA, CDR2 YNFKEQ. V lost 0 bases and J lost 1; bases outside the gene matches: 7. As DNA, the CDR3 is TGTGCCAGCAGCCAAGATTCCGGTAGCGGGGGTTCCTACGAGCAGTACTTC. It specifies CASSQDSGSGGSYEQYF.

A single count supports this clone. This sequence joins TRBV5-1 and TRBJ1-3; possible D gene TRBD1, 6 bases. Germline CDR1 and CDR2: SGHRS and YFSETQ. The CDR3 is 14 amino acids. V was shortened by 0 bases and J by 8 bases, with 12 bases between the two germline ends. The chain's CDR3 is CASSLEGRGDTIYF. The CDR3 DNA sequence: TGCGCCAGCAGCTTGGAAGGCAGGGGCGACACCATATATTTT.

The V call is TRBV10-1, the J call TRBJ2-3, with TRBD2 matching 8 bases. After removal of 2 bases from V and 0 bases from J, the junction contained 4 bases not matched to a gene. In germline, CDR1 is WNHNN, CDR2 SYGVQD (reference sequence). The CDR3 covers 16 residues. CDR3 sequence reads: CASSEGVAGSTDTQYF. CDR3 DNA sequence: TGCGCCAGCAGTGAGGGGGTAGCGGGGAGCACAGATACGCAGTATTTT.

The rearrangement links TRBV6-5 to TRBJ1-1; the D gene is possibly TRBD1 (6 bases). This CDR3 comprises 13 residues. Per germline, CDR1 MNHEY and CDR2 SVGAGI. V lost 5 bases to trimming and J lost 7 bases, with 14 bases between them. The CDR3 sequence is CASSPAGASEAFF. In DNA form, the CDR3 reads TGTGCCAGCAGTCCGGCGGGGGCCAGTGAAGCTTTCTTT.

The chain carries TRBV6-2 or TRBV6-3 and TRBJ2-7, with D perhaps TRBD1 (5 bases). The CDR3 contains 12 residues. CDR1 MNHEY and CDR2 SVGEGT come from the germline V gene. V dropped 4 bases and J dropped 3 bases, with 7 bases sitting between them. DNA of the CDR3: TGTGCCAGCAGTTCTCAGGGCTACGAGCAGTACTTC. This sequence encodes CASSSQGYEQYF.

The genes are TRBV5-6 and TRBJ2-1; 7 nucleotides line up with TRBD1. This CDR3 is built from 13 residues. The germline V gene encodes CDR1 SGHDT and CDR2 YYEEEE. V lost 1 base and J lost 13; bases outside the gene matches: 8. CDR3 bases: TGTGCCAGCAGCTTGAAGGGGGCCCTGTCTCAGTTCTTC. It encodes CASSLKGALSQFF.

The rearrangement links TRBV5-6 to TRBJ2-1, with 9 bases that match TRBD2. The CDR3 has 16 amino acids. In germline, CDR1 is SGHDT, CDR2 YYEEEE. V lost 6 bases and J lost 1; bases outside the gene matches: 8. The CDR3 here is CASTAGGGASYNEQFF. The CDR3, as DNA: TGTGCCAGCACCGCCGGCGGGGGGGCGTCCTACAATGAGCAGTTCTTC. The full variable domain, in which reference TRBV5-6 and TRBJ2-1 provide the parts outside the CDR3, is DAGVTQSPTHLIKTRGQQVTLRCSPKSGHDTVSWYQQALGQGPQFIFQYYEEEERQRGNFPDRFSGHQFPNYSSELNVNALLLGDSALYLCASTAGGGASYNEQFFGPGTRLTVL.

The J gene is TRBJ1-3, the V gene TRBV2; possibly TRBD1 for D (5 bases). This CDR3 has 13 amino acids. Trimming left V 9 bases short and J 3 bases short, with 12 bases between. Germline lookup yields CDR1 SNHLY and CDR2 FYNNEI. The CDR3, as DNA: TGTGCCAGTCGACCAGGGATTGGAAACACCATATATTTT. Encoded protein: CASRPGIGNTIYF.